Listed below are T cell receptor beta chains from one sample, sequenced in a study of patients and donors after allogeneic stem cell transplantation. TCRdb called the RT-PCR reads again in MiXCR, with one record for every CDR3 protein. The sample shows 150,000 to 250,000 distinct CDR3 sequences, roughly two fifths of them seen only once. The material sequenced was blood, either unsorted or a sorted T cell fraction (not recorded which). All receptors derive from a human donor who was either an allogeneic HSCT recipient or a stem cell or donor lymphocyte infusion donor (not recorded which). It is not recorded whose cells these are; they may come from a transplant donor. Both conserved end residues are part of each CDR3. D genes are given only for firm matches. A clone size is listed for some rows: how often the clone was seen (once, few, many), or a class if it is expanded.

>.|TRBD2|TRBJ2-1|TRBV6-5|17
CASSYSTGGRAYNEQFF
TGTGCCAGCAGTTACTCAACGGGCGGGAGGGCCTACAATGAGCAGTTCTTC
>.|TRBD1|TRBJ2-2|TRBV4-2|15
CASSQDRGWAGELFF
TGTGCCAGCAGCCAAGACAGGGGGTGGGCCGGGGAGCTGTTTTTT
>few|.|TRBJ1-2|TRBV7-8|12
CASSLDYSGYTF
TGTGCCAGCAGCTTAGATTATTCCGGCTACACCTTC
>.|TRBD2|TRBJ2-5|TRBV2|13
CAGLAVEEETQYF
TGTGCCGGACTAGCGGTAGAAGAAGAGACCCAGTACTTC
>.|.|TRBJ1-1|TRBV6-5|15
CASRPPGGSTAEAFF
TGTGCCAGCAGGCCCCCTGGGGGTTCGACCGCTGAAGCTTTCTTT
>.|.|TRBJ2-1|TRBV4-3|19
CASSQDLSPIWAGTNEQFF
TGCGCCAGCAGCCAAGATCTCTCCCCTATATGGGCTGGTACCAATGAGCAGTTCTTC
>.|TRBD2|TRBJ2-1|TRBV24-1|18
CATSDFALAGGLHNEQFF
TGTGCCACCAGTGATTTTGCCCTAGCGGGAGGGCTCCACAATGAGCAGTTCTTC
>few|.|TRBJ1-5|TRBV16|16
CASSPNRQGGNQPQHF
TGTGCCAGCAGCCCCAATCGACAAGGAGGTAATCAGCCCCAGCATTTT
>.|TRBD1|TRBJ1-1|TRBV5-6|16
CASSFLTGTGSTEAFF
TGTGCCAGCAGCTTTCTTACCGGGACAGGGAGCACTGAAGCTTTCTTT
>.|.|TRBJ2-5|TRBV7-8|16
CASSSTEKGVTETQYF
TGTGCCAGCAGCTCCACGGAAAAGGGAGTGACAGAGACCCAGTACTTC
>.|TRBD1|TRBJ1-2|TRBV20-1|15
CSARNDRGPYYGYTF
TGCAGTGCTAGAAACGACAGGGGGCCTTACTATGGCTACACCTTC
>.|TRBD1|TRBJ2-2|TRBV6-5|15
CASSSTGANTGELFF
TGTGCCAGCAGCTCTACAGGGGCGAACACCGGGGAGCTGTTTTTT
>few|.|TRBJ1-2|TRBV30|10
CAWQTNGYTF
TGTGCCTGGCAGACGAATGGCTACACCTTC
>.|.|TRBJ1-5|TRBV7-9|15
CASSRAPGSNQPQHF
TGTGCCAGCAGCCGAGCCCCCGGGAGCAATCAGCCCCAGCATTTT
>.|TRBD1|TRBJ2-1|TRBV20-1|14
CSAPTGERYNEQFF
TGCAGTGCTCCGACAGGGGAGAGGTACAATGAGCAGTTCTTC
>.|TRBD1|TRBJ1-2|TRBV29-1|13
CSGTGTGDYGYTF
TGCAGCGGTACCGGGACAGGGGACTATGGCTACACCTTC
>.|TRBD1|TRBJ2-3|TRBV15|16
CATSAGGEWVADTQYF
TGTGCCACCTCCGCAGGGGGCGAATGGGTGGCAGATACGCAGTATTTT
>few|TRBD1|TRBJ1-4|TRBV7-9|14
CASSVSGGVEKLFF
TGTGCCAGCAGCGTTTCAGGGGGAGTTGAAAAACTGTTTTTT
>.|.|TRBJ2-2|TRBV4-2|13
CASKTANTGELFF
TGTGCCAGCAAGACAGCGAACACCGGGGAGCTGTTTTTT
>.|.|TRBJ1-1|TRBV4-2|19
CASSQDFPIEIGRNTEAFF
TGTGCCAGCAGCCAAGATTTCCCCATCGAGATTGGGCGGAACACTGAAGCTTTCTTT
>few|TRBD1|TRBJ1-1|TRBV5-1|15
CASRRDGQGETEAFF
TGCGCCAGCAGACGGGACGGACAGGGGGAAACTGAAGCTTTCTTT
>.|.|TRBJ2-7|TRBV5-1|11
CASSFRDEQYF
TGCGCCAGCAGCTTCCGCGACGAGCAGTACTTC
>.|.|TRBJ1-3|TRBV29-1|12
CSVEPDEDTIYF
TGCAGCGTTGAACCCGATGAGGACACCATATATTTT
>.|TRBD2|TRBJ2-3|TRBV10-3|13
CAIQRESTDTQYF
TGTGCCATTCAGCGGGAGAGCACAGATACGCAGTATTTT
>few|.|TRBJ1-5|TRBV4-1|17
CASSQVSAGRGNQPQHF
TGCGCCAGCAGCCAAGTAAGCGCGGGCAGGGGCAATCAGCCCCAGCATTTT
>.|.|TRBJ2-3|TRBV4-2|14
CASSHDQDTDTQYF
TGTGCCAGCAGCCACGACCAGGACACAGATACGCAGTATTTT
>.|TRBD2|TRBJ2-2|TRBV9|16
CASNVSGTSGTGELFF
TGTGCCAGCAACGTAAGTGGGACTAGCGGGACCGGGGAGCTGTTTTTT
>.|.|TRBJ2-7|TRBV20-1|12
CSARGVSYEQYF
TGCAGTGCAAGGGGGGTCTCCTACGAGCAGTACTTC
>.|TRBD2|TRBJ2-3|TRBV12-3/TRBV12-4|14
CASTEGGSGNTQYF
TGTGCCAGCACGGAGGGAGGGAGCGGTAATACGCAGTATTTT
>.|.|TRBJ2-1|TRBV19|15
CASMLAGSSYNEQFF
TGTGCCAGTATGTTGGCAGGGTCCTCCTACAATGAGCAGTTCTTC
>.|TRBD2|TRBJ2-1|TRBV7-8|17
CASSPMGATSGYNEQFF
TGTGCCAGCAGCCCCATGGGGGCCACTAGCGGGTACAATGAGCAGTTCTTC
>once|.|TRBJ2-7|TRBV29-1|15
CSGIASAMGSYEQYF
TGCAGCGGCATCGCCTCTGCTATGGGCTCCTACGAGCAGTACTTC
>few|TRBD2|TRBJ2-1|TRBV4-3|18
CASSHVSSGRETYNEQFF
TGCGCCAGCAGCCACGTCTCTAGCGGGAGAGAAACCTACAATGAGCAGTTCTTC
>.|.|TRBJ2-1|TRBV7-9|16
CASMTLARSSYNEQFF
TGTGCCAGCATGACCCTTGCCCGAAGCTCCTACAATGAGCAGTTCTTC
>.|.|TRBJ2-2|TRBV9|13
CASSVGRSGELFF
TGTGCCAGCAGCGTAGGCAGGTCCGGGGAGCTGTTTTTT
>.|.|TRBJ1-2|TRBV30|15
CAWSVSLLGNYGYTF
TGTGCCTGGAGTGTGTCCCTACTGGGCAACTATGGCTACACCTTC
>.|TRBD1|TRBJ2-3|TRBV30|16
CAWSVPGQGAGDTQYF
TGTGCCTGGAGTGTGCCGGGACAGGGGGCGGGAGATACGCAGTATTTT
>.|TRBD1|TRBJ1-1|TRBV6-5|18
CASSYFSGGSGKNAEAFF
TGTGCCAGCAGTTACTTCTCAGGGGGCTCAGGAAAGAACGCTGAAGCTTTCTTT
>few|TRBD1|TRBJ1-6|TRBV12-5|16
CASGPVRQGAKSPLHF
TGTGCTAGTGGTCCGGTCCGACAGGGGGCGAAGTCACCCCTCCACTTT
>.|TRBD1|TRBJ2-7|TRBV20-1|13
CSAPDRAPYEQYF
TGCAGTGCGCCAGACAGGGCCCCCTACGAGCAGTACTTC